Listed below are T cell receptor beta chains from one sample, sequenced in a study of cytomegalovirus exposure and HLA in healthy donors. TCRdb keeps only in-frame clones here, not all; method: immunoSEQ multiplex PCR. The sample lists 90,000 or so clones; 80% to 90% were seen once. Sequencing was performed on PBMCs. The receptors originated from a man in his thirties or forties in good health and CMV-seropositive. Each CDR3 is given with its conserved first and last residue. The D gene is left open where the match is weak. Some rows mark clone size as missing; the rest say once, few, many or name a class of expanded clone.

CDR3aa,CDR3nt,v_gene,j_gene,d_gene,abundance
CASSLTSGFDNEQFF,TGTGCCAGCAGTCTGACTAGCGGGTTTGACAATGAGCAGTTCTTC,TRBV6-6,TRBJ2-1,TRBD2,-
CASTGISYEQYF,TGTGCCAGCACGGGGATCTCCTACGAGCAGTACTTC,TRBV6-6,TRBJ2-7,-,-
CASTTLGGYNEQFF,TGCGCCAGCACAACCTTGGGGGGATACAATGAGCAGTTCTTC,TRBV4-1,TRBJ2-1,-,once
CASSYGVRKLFF,TGTGCCAGTAGTTACGGGGTGAGGAAACTGTTTTTT,TRBV19,TRBJ1-4,-,-
CASSEGTAAYEQYF,TGTGCCAGCAGCGAAGGGACAGCCGCCTACGAGCAGTACTTC,TRBV5-5,TRBJ2-7,TRBD1,-
CASSSGRTSEGNEQFF,TGTGCCAGCAGCAGTGGTAGGACTAGCGAAGGGAATGAGCAGTTCTTC,TRBV9,TRBJ2-1,TRBD2,-
CASSPPPGLAGGPYEQYF,TGTGCCAGCTCACCACCTCCGGGACTAGCGGGAGGGCCTTACGAGCAGTACTTC,TRBV18,TRBJ2-7,TRBD2,-
CASSLTLAGPSDTEAFF,TGTGCCAGCAGTTTAACCTTGGCGGGGCCTAGCGACACTGAAGCTTTCTTT,TRBV28,TRBJ1-1,-,-
CASRGTGYNEQFF,TGCGCCAGCAGGGGGACAGGTTACAATGAGCAGTTCTTC,TRBV5-1,TRBJ2-1,TRBD1,-
CAISEGVGTGANVLTF,TGTGCCATCAGTGAAGGCGTCGGGACTGGGGCCAACGTCCTGACTTTC,TRBV10-3,TRBJ2-6,-,-
CASSLLDRGAEAFF,TGTGCCAGCAGTTTATTAGATAGAGGCGCTGAAGCTTTCTTT,TRBV28,TRBJ1-1,-,-
CASSLERLAGPRNEQFF,TGTGCCAGCAGCTTAGAAAGACTAGCGGGGCCTAGGAATGAGCAGTTCTTC,TRBV7-8,TRBJ2-1,TRBD2,-
CSVARGTGNTIYF,TGCAGCGTTGCACGAGGGACTGGAAACACCATATATTTT,TRBV29-1,TRBJ1-3,-,-
CASSLETSGGLRQYF,TGTGCCAGCAGCTTAGAAACTAGCGGGGGCCTCCGGCAGTACTTC,TRBV11-2,TRBJ2-7,TRBD2,-
CASSEGGAYEQYF,TGTGCCAGCAGTGAAGGGGGGGCCTACGAGCAGTACTTC,TRBV2,TRBJ2-7,-,-
CASSGLNTDTQYF,TGTGCCAGCAGCGGACTAAACACAGATACGCAGTATTTT,TRBV28,TRBJ2-3,-,-
CASGTPRDRGDGYTF,TGTGCTAGTGGTACCCCCCGGGACAGGGGGGATGGCTACACCTTC,TRBV12-5,TRBJ1-2,TRBD1,-
CASSSPGNEQFF,TGTGCCAGCAGTTCGCCAGGGAACGAGCAGTTCTTC,TRBV27,TRBJ2-1,-,-
CASRLIAGGAYNEQFF,TGTGCCAGCAGACTTATTGCCGGGGGGGCCTACAATGAGCAGTTCTTC,TRBV28,TRBJ2-1,TRBD2,-
CASSQSGSQPQHF,TGTGCCAGCAGCCAATCGGGATCTCAGCCCCAGCATTTT,TRBV4-2,TRBJ1-5,-,-
CASILAQYNTGELFF,TGCGCCAGCATTCTAGCACAATATAACACCGGGGAGCTGTTTTTT,TRBV10-1,TRBJ2-2,-,-
CASSPTSGNYNEQFF,TGTGCCAGCAGCCCAACTAGCGGGAACTACAATGAGCAGTTCTTC,TRBV5-8,TRBJ2-1,TRBD2,-
CASSDLPHGPSEQYF,TGTGCCAGCAGTGACTTACCCCATGGGCCCTCAGAGCAGTACTTC,TRBV6-5,TRBJ2-7,-,-
CASSQDGTPLLTDTQYF,TGTGCCAGCAGCCAAGATGGGACACCCCTTCTCACAGATACGCAGTATTTT,TRBV14,TRBJ2-3,-,-
CASSLETPNTEAFF,TGTGCCAGCAGCTTAGAGACACCGAACACTGAAGCTTTCTTT,TRBV7-2,TRBJ1-1,-,once
CASSSGQGTAEAFF,TGTGCCAGCAGCTCTGGACAGGGAACGGCTGAAGCTTTCTTT,TRBV6-5,TRBJ1-1,TRBD1,-
CASSLAVTGRGELFF,TGCGCCAGCAGCTTGGCCGTGACAGGCCGGGGGGAGCTGTTTTTT,TRBV5-1,TRBJ2-2,-,few
CASSTDSGILAGANVLTF,TGTGCCAGTAGCACTGATAGCGGGATTTTAGCTGGGGCCAACGTCCTGACTTTC,TRBV19,TRBJ2-6,TRBD2,-
CASSFLMNTEAFF,TGTGCCAGCAGCTTTTTAATGAACACTGAAGCTTTCTTT,TRBV7-9,TRBJ1-1,-,-
CASSRDREKLFF,TGTGCCAGCAGTCGGGACAGGGAAAAACTGTTTTTT,TRBV6-5,TRBJ1-4,TRBD1,-
CASSLDGQGPTYEQYF,TGTGCCAGCAGCTTAGATGGACAGGGGCCGACCTACGAGCAGTACTTC,TRBV11-2,TRBJ2-7,TRBD1,-
CASSPDLTYEQYF,TGTGCCAGCAGCCCGGACTTGACCTACGAGCAGTACTTC,TRBV6-5,TRBJ2-7,-,-
CASSIDRGGGYTF,TGTGCCAGTAGTATTGACAGGGGCGGCGGCTACACCTTC,TRBV19,TRBJ1-2,TRBD1,-
CASSLAGSPNTEAFF,TGTGCCAGCAGTTTAGCAGGGTCTCCGAACACTGAAGCTTTCTTT,TRBV28,TRBJ1-1,-,-
CASRDDRGNQPQHF,TGTGCCAGCAGGGATGACAGGGGCAATCAGCCCCAGCATTTT,TRBV6-1,TRBJ1-5,TRBD1,-
CASSSTGTANQPQHF,TGTGCCAGCAGCTCCACCGGGACAGCAAATCAGCCCCAGCATTTT,TRBV7-2,TRBJ1-5,TRBD1,-
CASSPGLAGRGSGELFF,TGCGCCAGCAGCCCGGGACTAGCGGGAAGGGGCTCCGGGGAGCTGTTTTTT,TRBV4-1,TRBJ2-2,TRBD2,-
CASSLGGGAGNEQFF,TGCGCCAGCAGCTTAGGGGGGGGCGCGGGGAATGAGCAGTTCTTC,TRBV5-1,TRBJ2-1,-,-
CASSERGAPYEQYF,TGTGCCAGCAGTGAACGGGGGGCTCCCTACGAGCAGTACTTC,TRBV2,TRBJ2-7,-,-
CASRTGEVGNQPQHF,TGTGCCAGCCGGACAGGGGAAGTTGGCAATCAGCCCCAGCATTTT,TRBV28,TRBJ1-5,TRBD1,-
CASTGYTF,TGTGCCAGTACAGGCTACACCTTC,TRBV19,TRBJ1-2,-,few
CAIRGATREASSYNEQFF,TGTGCCATCAGGGGAGCGACTAGAGAGGCCAGTTCCTACAATGAGCAGTTCTTC,TRBV10-3,TRBJ2-1,-,-
CASSSQGGIYNEQFF,TGTGCCAGCAGTTCACAGGGAGGGATCTACAATGAGCAGTTCTTC,TRBV5-4,TRBJ2-1,-,-
CASSYSVLLSSGELFF,TGTGCCAGCAGTTACTCGGTACTGCTAAGCTCCGGGGAGCTGTTTTTT,TRBV6-5,TRBJ2-2,-,-
CASSPETSGSGTQYF,TGTGCCAGCAGCCCGGAGACTAGCGGGAGTGGGACCCAGTACTTC,TRBV7-6,TRBJ2-5,TRBD2,-
CASSSGLGAGGANVLTF,TGCGCCAGCAGCTCCGGGCTAGGGGCGGGGGGGGCCAACGTCCTGACTTTC,TRBV5-1,TRBJ2-6,-,once
CAWTPISGRASTDTQYF,TGTGCCTGGACCCCCATTAGCGGGAGGGCCTCCACAGATACGCAGTATTTT,TRBV30,TRBJ2-3,TRBD2,-
CATSRDSTLNTEAFF,TGTGCCACCAGCAGAGATTCTACCCTGAACACTGAAGCTTTCTTT,TRBV15,TRBJ1-1,-,-
CASRNSYEQYF,TGTGCCAGCAGGAACTCCTACGAGCAGTACTTC,TRBV27,TRBJ2-7,-,-
CAWTDSWSYEQYF,TGTGCCTGGACCGACTCTTGGTCCTACGAGCAGTACTTC,TRBV30,TRBJ2-7,-,-
CASSPPRRGSGNTIYF,TGTGCCAGCAGTCCCCCCCGACGGGGTTCTGGAAACACCATATATTTT,TRBV28,TRBJ1-3,-,-